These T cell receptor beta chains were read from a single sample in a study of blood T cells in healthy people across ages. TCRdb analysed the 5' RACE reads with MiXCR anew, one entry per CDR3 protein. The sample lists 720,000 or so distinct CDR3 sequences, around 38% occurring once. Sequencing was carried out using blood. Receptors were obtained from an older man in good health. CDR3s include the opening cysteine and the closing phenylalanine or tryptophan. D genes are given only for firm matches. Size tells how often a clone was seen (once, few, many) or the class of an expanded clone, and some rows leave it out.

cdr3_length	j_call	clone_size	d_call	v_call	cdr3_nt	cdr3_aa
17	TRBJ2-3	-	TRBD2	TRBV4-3	TGCGCCAGCAGCCAAGGAGGCGGCGGGGGGGCGTTGGATACGCAGTATTTT	CASSQGGGGGALDTQYF
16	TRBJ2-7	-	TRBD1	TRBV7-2	TGTGCCAGCAGCCCAACTCTACTAGGGGGCAACAATGAGCAGTACTTC	CASSPTLLGGNNEQYF
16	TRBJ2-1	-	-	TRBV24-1	TGTGCCACCAGTGACAGCACAGGGGGGGCCTACAATGAGCAGTTCTTC	CATSDSTGGAYNEQFF
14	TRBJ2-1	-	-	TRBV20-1	TGCAGTGCTGGGGAGGCTAGCGCGTACAATGAGCAGTTCTTC	CSAGEASAYNEQFF
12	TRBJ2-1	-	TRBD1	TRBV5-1	TGCGCCAGCAGCTACAGGGGCGATGAGCAGTTCTTC	CASSYRGDEQFF
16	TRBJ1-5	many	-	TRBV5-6	TGTGCCAGCAGCTCCGGTGGGGGACATAGCAATCAGCCCCAGCATTTT	CASSSGGGHSNQPQHF
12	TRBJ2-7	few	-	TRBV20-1	TGCAGTGCCGCACCAGGGGTAGGCGAGCAGTACTTC	CSAAPGVGEQYF
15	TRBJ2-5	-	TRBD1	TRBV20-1	TGCAGTGCTAGAGGGGGGACAGGGGATCGGCAGACCCAGTACTTC	CSARGGTGDRQTQYF
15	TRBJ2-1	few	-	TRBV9	TGTGCCAGCAGCGTAGAAACAGGGAAGGTCGATGAGCAGTTCTTC	CASSVETGKVDEQFF
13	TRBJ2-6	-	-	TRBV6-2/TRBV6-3	TGTGCCAGCATCGATCCTGGGGCCAACGTCCTGACTTTC	CASIDPGANVLTF
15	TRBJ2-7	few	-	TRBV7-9	TGTGCCAGCAGCTTAGGGACTCCCGAATCTTACGAGCAGTACTTC	CASSLGTPESYEQYF
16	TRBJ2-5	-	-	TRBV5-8	TGTGCCAGCAGCGCGGGAAAGGGGACACTTCAAGAGACCCAGTACTTC	CASSAGKGTLQETQYF
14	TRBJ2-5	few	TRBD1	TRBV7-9	TGTGCCAGCAGCAATTTGGGACAGGGCCAGACCCAGTACTTC	CASSNLGQGQTQYF
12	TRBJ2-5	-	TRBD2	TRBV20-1	TGCAGTGGATTAGTAGCGGGGACGGCCCAGTACTTC	CSGLVAGTAQYF
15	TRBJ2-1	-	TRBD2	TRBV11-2	TGTGCCAGCAGCTCGGGACGAGCGGGAGTGAGTGAGCAGTTCTTC	CASSSGRAGVSEQFF
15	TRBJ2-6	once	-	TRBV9	TGTGCCAGCAGCGTAGTGGGGACTGGGGCCAACGTCCTGACTTTC	CASSVVGTGANVLTF
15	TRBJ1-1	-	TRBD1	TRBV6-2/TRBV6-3	TGTGCCAGCATCGTCATGACAGGGGGCTTAGATGAAGCTTTCTTT	CASIVMTGGLDEAFF
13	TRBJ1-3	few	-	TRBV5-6	TGTGCCAGCAGCTCGGGACCATACGGCACCATATATTTT	CASSSGPYGTIYF
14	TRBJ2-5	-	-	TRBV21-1	TGTGCCAGCAGCAAGTGGAGGCTAGATTTGGGGCAGTACTTC	CASSKWRLDLGQYF
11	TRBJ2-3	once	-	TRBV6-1	TGTGCCAGCAACGCGGCAGATACGCAGTATTTT	CASNAADTQYF
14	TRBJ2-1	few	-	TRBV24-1	TGTGCCACCCGGACATCAGGCCTAAATAATGAGCAGTTCTTC	CATRTSGLNNEQFF
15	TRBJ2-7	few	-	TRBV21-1	TGTGCCAGCAGCAAACTGAGGCGGGGGGCCTACGAGCAGTACTTC	CASSKLRRGAYEQYF
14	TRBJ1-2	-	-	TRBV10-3	TGTGCCATCAGTGAGTCCGGCCTGGGTAGGGGTTACACCTTC	CAISESGLGRGYTF
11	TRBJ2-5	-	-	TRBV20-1	TGCAGTGCTAGAGGAGCGGAGACCCAGTACTTC	CSARGAETQYF
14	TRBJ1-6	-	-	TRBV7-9	TGTGCCAGCAGCTTACGCGGCCTCAATTCACCCCTCCACTTT	CASSLRGLNSPLHF
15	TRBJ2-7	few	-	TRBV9	TGTGCCAGCAGCGTAGAGGGGACCAACTTCTACGAGCAGTACTTC	CASSVEGTNFYEQYF
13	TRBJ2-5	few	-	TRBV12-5	TGTGCTAGTGGCCCTACGTTGGGGAAGACCCAGTACTTC	CASGPTLGKTQYF
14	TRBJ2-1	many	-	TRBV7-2	TGTGCCAGCAGCGAGTCCAATCAAAACAATGAGCAGTTCTTC	CASSESNQNNEQFF
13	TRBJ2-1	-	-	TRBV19	TGTGCCAGTAGACGACACGGGGCGACTGAGCAGTTCTTC	CASRRHGATEQFF
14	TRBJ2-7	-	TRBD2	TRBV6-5	TGTGCCAGCAGTTACCAGCGGGGGGGATACGAGCAGTACTTC	CASSYQRGGYEQYF
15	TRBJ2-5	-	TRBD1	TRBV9	TGTGCCAGCAGCGCAGAGACAGGGGGGCAAGAGACCCAGTACTTC	CASSAETGGQETQYF
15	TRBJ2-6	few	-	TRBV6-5	TGTGCCAGCAGTTTCCAGAGCTCTGGGGCCAACGTCCTGACTTTC	CASSFQSSGANVLTF
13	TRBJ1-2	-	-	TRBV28	TGTGCCAGCAGTTTTGGGGAGAACTATGGCTACACCTTC	CASSFGENYGYTF
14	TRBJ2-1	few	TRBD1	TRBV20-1	TGCAGTGCTAGAGGACAGGGCGGTTACAATGAGCAGTTCTTC	CSARGQGGYNEQFF
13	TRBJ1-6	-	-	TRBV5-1	TGCGCCAGCAGCGTGGGGCAGGAGGATCCCCTCCACTTT	CASSVGQEDPLHF
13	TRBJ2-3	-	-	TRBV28	TGTGCCAGCAGTGGGGCAGGGCCAGATACGCAGTATTTT	CASSGAGPDTQYF
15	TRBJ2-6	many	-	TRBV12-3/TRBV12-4	TGTGCCAGCGGAAAATGGGGGGCTGGGGCCAACGTCCTGACTTTC	CASGKWGAGANVLTF
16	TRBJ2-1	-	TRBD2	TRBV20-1	TGCAGTGCTAGAGGGCTTCCGGGACTAGCGGGAGGTAGAGAGTTCTTC	CSARGLPGLAGGREFF
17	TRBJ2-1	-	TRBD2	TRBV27	TGTGCCAGCAGTTTAATGATCGGAGCGGGAGGCACAAATGAGCAGTTCTTC	CASSLMIGAGGTNEQFF
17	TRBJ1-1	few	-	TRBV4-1	TGCGCCAGCAGCCAAGGTCACTTGGTCAGGTCGAACACTGAAGCTTTCTTT	CASSQGHLVRSNTEAFF
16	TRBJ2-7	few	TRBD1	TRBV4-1	TGCGCCAGCAGCCAACCCGACAGGGTCCTCTCCTACGAGCAGTACTTC	CASSQPDRVLSYEQYF